Listed below are T cell receptor beta chains from one sample, sequenced in a study of blood T cell repertoires in COVID-19. TCRdb's copy holds only in-frame clones and misses some; the assay was immunoSEQ multiplex PCR. Among some 670,000 clones, 70% to 90% were seen once, and the ten largest hold under 0.3%. The specimen was peripheral blood. All receptors derive from a woman aged 18-29 years with acute or convalescent COVID-19. Both conserved end residues are part of each CDR3. Each record gives: clone size, J gene, V gene, D gene, CDR3 protein, CDR3 DNA. A D gene is named only where the DNA matches it firmly. Clone size, where shown, is once, few, many, or a class for clones that have expanded.

-,TRBJ1-4,TRBV5-5,TRBD1,CASSSAWTGGEKLFF,TGTGCCAGCAGTTCGGCTTGGACAGGAGGGGAAAAACTGTTTTTT
few,TRBJ2-5,TRBV5-1,TRBD1,CASSFSTGGQTQYF,TGCGCCAGCAGCTTCTCGACAGGGGGGCAGACCCAGTACTTC
-,TRBJ1-4,TRBV28,-,CATFGGENEKLFF,TGTGCCACCTTTGGCGGGGAAAATGAAAAACTGTTTTTT
few,TRBJ1-2,TRBV7-3,TRBD1,CASSLQPGQGPSGYTF,TGTGCCAGCAGCTTACAGCCGGGACAGGGCCCGTCGGGCTACACCTTC
-,TRBJ1-2,TRBV11-2,-,CASSFDRTAYGYTF,TGTGCCAGCAGCTTCGACAGGACGGCCTATGGCTACACCTTC
once,TRBJ2-1,TRBV3-1/TRBV3-2,-,CASSLDSSSYNEQFF,TGTGCCAGCAGCCTAGACTCGAGCTCCTACAATGAGCAGTTCTTC
-,TRBJ2-7,TRBV6-5,-,CASSYSYDSSYEQYF,TGTGCCAGCAGTTACTCGTATGATAGCTCCTACGAGCAGTACTTC
once,TRBJ2-7,TRBV7-6,TRBD1,CASSLAPGPRTGGGYEQYF,TGTGCCAGCAGCTTAGCCCCCGGCCCCCGGACAGGGGGCGGTTACGAGCAGTACTTC
once,TRBJ2-1,TRBV28,TRBD2,CASLLAGGINEQFF,TGTGCCAGCTTACTAGCGGGGGGGATCAATGAGCAGTTCTTC
-,TRBJ1-6,TRBV2,-,CASNPDSSNSPLHF,TGTGCCAGCAATCCGGACAGTTCGAATTCACCCCTCCACTTT
-,TRBJ1-1,TRBV5-5,TRBD1,CASSLGQGTGMNTEAFF,TGTGCCAGCAGCTTGGGACAGGGAACGGGCATGAACACTGAAGCTTTCTTT
-,TRBJ1-3,TRBV30,TRBD1,CAWTMTGIGNTIYF,TGTGCCTGGACTATGACAGGGATCGGAAACACCATATATTTT
-,TRBJ1-2,TRBV14,-,CASSQTGQISYGYTF,TGTGCCAGCAGCCAGACTGGACAGATCAGCTATGGCTACACCTTC
-,TRBJ2-1,TRBV6-2/TRBV6-3,TRBD1,CASSYPKAGGQFF,TGTGCCAGCAGTTACCCCAAAGCAGGGGGGCAGTTCTTC
once,TRBJ2-1,TRBV29-1,-,CSVQGSNEQFF,TGCAGCGTTCAGGGGAGCAATGAGCAGTTCTTC
-,TRBJ1-1,TRBV6-5,TRBD1,CASSYYRQGDTEAFF,TGTGCCAGCAGTTACTATCGACAGGGTGACACTGAAGCTTTCTTT
-,TRBJ2-5,TRBV29-1,-,CSVPIGGETQYF,TGCAGCGTGCCAATCGGAGGGGAGACCCAGTACTTC
-,TRBJ2-7,TRBV4-1,TRBD1,CASSQGTGRMGHEQYF,TGCGCCAGCAGCCAGGGGACAGGGCGCATGGGTCACGAGCAGTACTTC
few,TRBJ1-5,TRBV7-8,-,CASSSPGVGGQPQHF,TGTGCCAGCAGTTCTCCGGGGGTTGGGGGGCAGCCCCAGCATTTT
-,TRBJ1-5,TRBV21-1,-,CASSKVGGEEPQHF,TGTGCCAGCAGCAAAGTCGGGGGGGAAGAGCCCCAGCATTTT
-,TRBJ2-1,TRBV9,-,CASSVEPTRNEQFF,TGTGCCAGCAGCGTGGAGCCAACCCGAAATGAGCAGTTCTTC
-,TRBJ1-6,TRBV4-1,-,CASSQEGVSPLHF,TGCGCCAGCAGCCAAGAAGGGGTGTCACCCCTCCACTTT
-,TRBJ1-2,TRBV30,-,CACPGPNYGYTF,TGTGCCTGCCCAGGCCCTAACTATGGCTACACCTTC
-,TRBJ2-1,TRBV4-1,TRBD2,CASTRAGAFSYNEQFF,TGCGCCAGCACCCGAGCGGGGGCCTTCTCCTACAATGAGCAGTTCTTC
-,TRBJ2-3,TRBV7-9,TRBD2,CASSLSGETTDTQYF,TGTGCCAGCAGTCTTAGCGGGGAGACCACAGATACGCAGTATTTT
-,TRBJ2-7,TRBV3-1/TRBV3-2,-,CASSQARGVYEQYF,TGTGCCAGCAGCCAAGCCAGGGGGGTCTACGAGCAGTACTTC
once,TRBJ1-5,TRBV27,TRBD1,CASRPDRVQPQHF,TGTGCCAGCAGACCCGACAGGGTTCAGCCCCAGCATTTT
-,TRBJ1-2,TRBV7-2,-,CASSDTGNHYGYTF,TGTGCCAGCAGCGACACAGGGAACCACTATGGCTACACCTTC
-,TRBJ1-1,TRBV6-6,-,CASSYKQLNTEAFF,TGTGCCAGCAGTTACAAACAGTTGAACACTGAAGCTTTCTTT
-,TRBJ2-4,TRBV2,TRBD1,CASSGGQGGKNIQYF,TGTGCCAGCAGTGGGGGACAGGGGGGCAAAAACATTCAGTACTTC